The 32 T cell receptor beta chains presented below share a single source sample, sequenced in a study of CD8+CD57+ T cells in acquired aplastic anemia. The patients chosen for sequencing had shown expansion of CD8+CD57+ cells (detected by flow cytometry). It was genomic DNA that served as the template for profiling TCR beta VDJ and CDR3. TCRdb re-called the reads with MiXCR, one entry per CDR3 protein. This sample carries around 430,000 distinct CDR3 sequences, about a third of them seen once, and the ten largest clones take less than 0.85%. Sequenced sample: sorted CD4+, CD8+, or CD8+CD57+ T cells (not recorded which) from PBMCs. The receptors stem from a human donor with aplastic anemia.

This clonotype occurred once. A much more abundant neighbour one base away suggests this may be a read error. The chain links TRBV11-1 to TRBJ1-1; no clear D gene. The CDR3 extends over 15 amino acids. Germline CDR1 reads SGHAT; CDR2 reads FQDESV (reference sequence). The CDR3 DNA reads TGTGCCAGCAGCTCACCGGACCCCATGAACACTGAAGCTTCCTTT. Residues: CASSSPDPMNTEASF. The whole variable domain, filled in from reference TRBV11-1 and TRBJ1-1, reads EAEVAQSPRYKITEKSQAVAFWCDPISGHATLYWYRQILGQGPELLVQFQDESVVDDSQLPKDRFSAERLKGVDSTLKIQPAELGDSAMYLCASSSPDPMNTEASFGQGTRLTVV.

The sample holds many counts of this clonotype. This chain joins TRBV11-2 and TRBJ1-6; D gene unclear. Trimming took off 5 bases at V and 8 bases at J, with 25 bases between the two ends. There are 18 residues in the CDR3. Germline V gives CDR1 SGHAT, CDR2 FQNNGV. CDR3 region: CASSPNHLTGTEDSPLHF. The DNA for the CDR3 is TGTGCCAGCAGCCCGAACCACCTAACCGGAACAGAGGATTCACCCCTCCACTTT.

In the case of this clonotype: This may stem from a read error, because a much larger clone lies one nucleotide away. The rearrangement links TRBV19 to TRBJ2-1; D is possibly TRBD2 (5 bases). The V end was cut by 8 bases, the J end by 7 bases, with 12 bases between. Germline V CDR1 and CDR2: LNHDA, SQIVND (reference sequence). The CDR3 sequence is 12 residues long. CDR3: CASWGADNEQFF. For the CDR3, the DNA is TGTGCCAGTTGGGGAGCGGATAATGAGCAGTTCTTC.

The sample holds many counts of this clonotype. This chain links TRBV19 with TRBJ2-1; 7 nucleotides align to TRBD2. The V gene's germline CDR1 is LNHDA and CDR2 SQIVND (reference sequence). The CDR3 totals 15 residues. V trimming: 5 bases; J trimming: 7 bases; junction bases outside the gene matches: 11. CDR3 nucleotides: TGTGCCAGTAGTCGGCAGTCGGGAGGTCATAATGAGCAGTTCTTC. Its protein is CASSRQSGGHNEQFF.

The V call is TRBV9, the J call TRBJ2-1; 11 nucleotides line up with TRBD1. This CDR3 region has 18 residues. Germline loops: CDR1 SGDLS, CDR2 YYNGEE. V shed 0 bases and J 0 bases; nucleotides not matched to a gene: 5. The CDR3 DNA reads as TGTGCCAGCAGCGTAGGGACAGGGGGCGGGAGCTCCTACAATGAGCAGTTCTTC. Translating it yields CASSVGTGGGSSYNEQFF.

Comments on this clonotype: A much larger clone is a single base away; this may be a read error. This chain's CDR3 is CASRPETGGLGDGYTF. In DNA form, the CDR3 reads TGTGCCAGCCGCCCTGAGACAGGGGGACTAGGAGATGGCTACACCTTC. This rearrangement joins TRBV9 to TRBJ1-2; 9 bases align to TRBD1. J lost 6 bases, V lost 7 bases, and 16 bases had no gene match. CDR1 SGDLS and CDR2 YYNGEE come from the germline V gene. This CDR3 comprises 16 residues.

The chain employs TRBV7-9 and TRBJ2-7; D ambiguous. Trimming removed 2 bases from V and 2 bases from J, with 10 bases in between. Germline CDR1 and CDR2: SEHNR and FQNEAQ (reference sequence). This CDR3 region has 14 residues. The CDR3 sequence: CASSLLGGPYEQYF. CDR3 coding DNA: TGTGCCAGCAGCTTATTAGGTGGGCCCTACGAGCAGTACTTC.

CDR3 DNA sequence: TGTGCCAGCAACCAGGGACTAGCGGGGATGTACCAAGAGACCCAGTACTTC. This sequence encodes CASNQGLAGMYQETQYF. The chain has TRBV2 and TRBJ2-5; TRBD2 matches 13 bases. Trimming removed 7 bases from V and 0 bases from J; junction bases left unmatched: 8. Germline V gene lookup returns CDR1 SNHLY and CDR2 FYNNEI. The CDR3 is 17 amino acids.

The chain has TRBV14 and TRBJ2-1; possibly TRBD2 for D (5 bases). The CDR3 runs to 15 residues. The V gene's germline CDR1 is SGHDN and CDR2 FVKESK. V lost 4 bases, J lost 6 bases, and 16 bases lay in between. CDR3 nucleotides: TGTGCCAGCAGCCCATTACTAGAACAAATCAATGAGCAGTTCTTC. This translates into CASSPLLEQINEQFF.

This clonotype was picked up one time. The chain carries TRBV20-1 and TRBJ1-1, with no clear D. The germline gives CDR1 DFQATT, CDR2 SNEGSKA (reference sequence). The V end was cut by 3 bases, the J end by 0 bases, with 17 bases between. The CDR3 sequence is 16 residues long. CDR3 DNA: TGCAGTGCTAGTAGTGGGGTTGACCAAATGAACACTGAAGCTTTCTTT. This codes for CSASSGVDQMNTEAFF.

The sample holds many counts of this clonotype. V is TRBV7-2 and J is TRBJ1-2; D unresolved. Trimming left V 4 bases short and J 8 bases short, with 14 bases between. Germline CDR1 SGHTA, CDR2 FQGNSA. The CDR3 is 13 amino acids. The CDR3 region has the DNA TGTGCCAGCAGCTCCCTGGGCGGGAACGGCTACACCTTC. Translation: CASSSLGGNGYTF.

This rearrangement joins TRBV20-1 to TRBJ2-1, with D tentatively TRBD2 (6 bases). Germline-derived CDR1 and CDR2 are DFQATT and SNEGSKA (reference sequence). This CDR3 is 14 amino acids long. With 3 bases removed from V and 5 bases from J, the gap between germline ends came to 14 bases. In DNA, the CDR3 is TGCAGTGCTAGTACGCGGGATTGGGACAATGAGCAGTTCTTC. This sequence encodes CSASTRDWDNEQFF.

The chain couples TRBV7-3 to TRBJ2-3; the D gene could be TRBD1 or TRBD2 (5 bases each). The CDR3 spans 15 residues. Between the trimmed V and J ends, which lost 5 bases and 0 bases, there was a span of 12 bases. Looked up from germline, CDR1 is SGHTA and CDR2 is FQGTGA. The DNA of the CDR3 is TGTGCCAGCAGCGAGGGACCGGCTAGCACAGATACGCAGTATTTT. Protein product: CASSEGPASTDTQYF.

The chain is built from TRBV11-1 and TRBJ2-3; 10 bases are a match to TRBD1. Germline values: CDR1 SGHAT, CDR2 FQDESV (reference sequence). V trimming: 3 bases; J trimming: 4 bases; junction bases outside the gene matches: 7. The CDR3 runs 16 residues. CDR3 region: CASSFGQGDFSDTQYF. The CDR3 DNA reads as TGTGCCAGCAGCTTCGGACAGGGGGATTTTTCAGATACGCAGTATTTT.

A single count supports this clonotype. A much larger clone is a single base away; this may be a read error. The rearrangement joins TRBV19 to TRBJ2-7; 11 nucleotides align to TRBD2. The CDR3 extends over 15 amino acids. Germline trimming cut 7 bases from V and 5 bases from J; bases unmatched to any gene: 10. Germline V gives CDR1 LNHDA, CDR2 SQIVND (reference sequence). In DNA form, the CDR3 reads TGTGCCAGTACGGAACTAGCGGGGGCCGAAGACGAGCAGTACTTC. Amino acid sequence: CASTELAGAEDEQYF.

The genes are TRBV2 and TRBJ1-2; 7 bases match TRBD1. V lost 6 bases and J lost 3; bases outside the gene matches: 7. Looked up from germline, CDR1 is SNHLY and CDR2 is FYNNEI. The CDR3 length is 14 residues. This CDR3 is CASSSLGTDYGYTF. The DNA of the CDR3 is TGTGCCAGCAGCTCCCTTGGGACAGACTATGGCTACACCTTC.

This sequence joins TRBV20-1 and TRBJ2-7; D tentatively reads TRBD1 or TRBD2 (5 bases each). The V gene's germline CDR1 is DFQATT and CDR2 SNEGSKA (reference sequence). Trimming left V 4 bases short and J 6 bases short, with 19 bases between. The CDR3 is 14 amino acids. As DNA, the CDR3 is TGCAGTGCTATCCTGGCAGGGAGAGGTAGCGAGCAGTACGTC. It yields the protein CSAILAGRGSEQYV.

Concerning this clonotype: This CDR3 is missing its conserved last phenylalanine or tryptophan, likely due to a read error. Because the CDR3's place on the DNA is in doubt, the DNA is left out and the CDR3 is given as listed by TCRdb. The CDR3: CAISAAAGGE. V is TRBV10-3 and J is TRBJ1-6; the table's TRBD1 call for D was not verified on the DNA. Germline V gene sequence: CDR1 ENHRY, CDR2 SYGVKD. The CDR3 has 10 amino acids, counting both end residues.

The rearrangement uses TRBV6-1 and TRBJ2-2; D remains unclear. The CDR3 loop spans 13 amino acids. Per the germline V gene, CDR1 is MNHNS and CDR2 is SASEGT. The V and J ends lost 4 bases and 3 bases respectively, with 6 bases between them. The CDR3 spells CASSVSYTGELFF. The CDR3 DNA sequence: TGTGCCAGCAGTGTCTCATACACCGGGGAGCTGTTTTTT.

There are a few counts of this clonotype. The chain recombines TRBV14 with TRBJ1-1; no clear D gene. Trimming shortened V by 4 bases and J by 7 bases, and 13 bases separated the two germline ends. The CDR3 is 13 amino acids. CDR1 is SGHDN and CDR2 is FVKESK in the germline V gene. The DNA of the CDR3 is TGTGCCAGCAGCCCCCGACCTTACTATGAAGCTTTCTTT. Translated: CASSPRPYYEAFF.

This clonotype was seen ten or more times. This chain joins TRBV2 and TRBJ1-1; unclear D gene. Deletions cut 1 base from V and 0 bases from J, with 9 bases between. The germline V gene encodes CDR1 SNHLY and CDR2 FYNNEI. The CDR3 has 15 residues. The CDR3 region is CASSEVKTLNTEAFF. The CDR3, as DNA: TGTGCCAGCAGTGAAGTCAAAACCTTGAACACTGAAGCTTTCTTT.

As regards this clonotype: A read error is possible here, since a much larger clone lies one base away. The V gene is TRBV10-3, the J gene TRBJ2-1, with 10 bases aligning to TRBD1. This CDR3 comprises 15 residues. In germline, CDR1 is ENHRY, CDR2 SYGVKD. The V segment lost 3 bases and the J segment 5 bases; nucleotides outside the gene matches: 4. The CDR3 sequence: CAISEPGQGNNEQFF. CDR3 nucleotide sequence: TGTGCCATCAGTGAACCGGGACAGGGGAACAATGAGCAGTTCTTC.

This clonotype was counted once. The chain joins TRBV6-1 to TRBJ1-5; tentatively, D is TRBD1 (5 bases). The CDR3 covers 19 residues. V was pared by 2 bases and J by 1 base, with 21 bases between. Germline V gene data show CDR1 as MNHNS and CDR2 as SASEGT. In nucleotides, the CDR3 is TGTGCCAGCAGTGAAAGTACAGGCGACGAGATCGTCAGCAATCAGCCCCAGCATTTT. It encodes CASSESTGDEIVSNQPQHF.

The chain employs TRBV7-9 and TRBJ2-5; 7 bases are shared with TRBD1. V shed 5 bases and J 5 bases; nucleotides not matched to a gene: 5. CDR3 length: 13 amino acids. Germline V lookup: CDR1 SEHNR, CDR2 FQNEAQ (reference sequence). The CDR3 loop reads CASSALTGETQYF. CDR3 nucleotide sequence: TGTGCCAGCAGCGCATTGACAGGGGAGACCCAGTACTTC.

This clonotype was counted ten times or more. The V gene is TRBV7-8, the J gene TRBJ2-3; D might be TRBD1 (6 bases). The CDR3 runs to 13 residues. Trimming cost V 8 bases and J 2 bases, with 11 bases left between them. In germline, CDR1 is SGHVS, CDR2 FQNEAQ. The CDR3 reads CASSNRVTDTQYF. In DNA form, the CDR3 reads TGTGCCAGCTCGAACAGGGTCACAGATACGCAGTATTTT.

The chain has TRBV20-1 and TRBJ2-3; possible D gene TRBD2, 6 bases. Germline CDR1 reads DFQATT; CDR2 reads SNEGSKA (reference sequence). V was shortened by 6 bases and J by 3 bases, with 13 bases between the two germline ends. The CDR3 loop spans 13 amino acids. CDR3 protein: CSAPGRRTDTQYF. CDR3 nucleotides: TGCAGTGCCCCCGGGAGAAGGACAGATACGCAGTATTTT.

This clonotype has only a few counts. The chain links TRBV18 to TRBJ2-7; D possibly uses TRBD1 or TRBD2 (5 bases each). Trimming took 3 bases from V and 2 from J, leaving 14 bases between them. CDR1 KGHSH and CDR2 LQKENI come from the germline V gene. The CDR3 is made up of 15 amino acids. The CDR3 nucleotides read TGTGCCAGCTCACCCCCGGGACGGCAGACCTACGAGCAGTACTTC. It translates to CASSPPGRQTYEQYF.

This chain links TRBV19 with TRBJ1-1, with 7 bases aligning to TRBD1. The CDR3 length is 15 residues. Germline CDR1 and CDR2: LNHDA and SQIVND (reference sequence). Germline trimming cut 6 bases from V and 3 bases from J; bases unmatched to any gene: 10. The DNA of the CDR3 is TGTGCCAGTAGCCCCTGGGAGGGGGCGGACACTGAAGCTTTCTTT. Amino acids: CASSPWEGADTEAFF. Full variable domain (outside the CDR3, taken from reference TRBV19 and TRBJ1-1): DGGITQSPKYLFRKEGQNVTLSCEQNLNHDAMYWYRQDPGQGLRLIYYSQIVNDFQKGDIAEGYSVSREKKESFPLTVTSAQKNPTAFYLCASSPWEGADTEAFFGQGTRLTVV.

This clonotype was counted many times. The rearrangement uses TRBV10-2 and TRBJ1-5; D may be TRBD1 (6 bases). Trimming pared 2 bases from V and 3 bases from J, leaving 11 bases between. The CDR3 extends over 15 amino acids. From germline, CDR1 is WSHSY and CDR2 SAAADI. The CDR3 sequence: CASSESGGYNQPQHF. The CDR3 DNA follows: TGCGCCAGCAGTGAGAGTGGGGGCTACAATCAGCCCCAGCATTTT.

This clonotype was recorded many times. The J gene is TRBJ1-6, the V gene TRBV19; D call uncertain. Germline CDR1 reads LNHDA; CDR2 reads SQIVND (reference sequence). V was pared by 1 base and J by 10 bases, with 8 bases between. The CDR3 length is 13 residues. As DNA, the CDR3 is TGTGCCAGTAGTATAGGCGGGCGCTCACCCCTCCACTTT. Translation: CASSIGGRSPLHF. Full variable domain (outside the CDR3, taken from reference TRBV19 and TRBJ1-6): DGGITQSPKYLFRKEGQNVTLSCEQNLNHDAMYWYRQDPGQGLRLIYYSQIVNDFQKGDIAEGYSVSREKKESFPLTVTSAQKNPTAFYLCASSIGGRSPLHFGNGTRLTVT.

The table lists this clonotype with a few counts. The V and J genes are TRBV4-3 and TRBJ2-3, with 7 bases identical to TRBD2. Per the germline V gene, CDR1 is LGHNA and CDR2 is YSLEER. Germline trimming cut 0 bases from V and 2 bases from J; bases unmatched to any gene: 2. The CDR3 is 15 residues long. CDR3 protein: CASSQEAGYTDTQYF. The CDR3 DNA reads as TGCGCCAGCAGCCAAGAAGCGGGGTACACAGATACGCAGTATTTT.

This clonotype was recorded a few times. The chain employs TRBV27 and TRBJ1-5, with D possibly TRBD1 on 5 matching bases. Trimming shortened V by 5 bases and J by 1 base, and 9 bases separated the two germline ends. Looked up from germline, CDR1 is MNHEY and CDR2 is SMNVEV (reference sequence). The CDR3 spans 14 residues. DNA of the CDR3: TGTGCCAGCAGTCCCCGGGACAGCAATCAGCCCCAGCATTTT. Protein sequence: CASSPRDSNQPQHF.